The entry that follows covers one T cell receptor (beta chain) sequence. Its target is not known. The data stem from a study of T cell clones after liver transplantation. V lost 1 base, J lost 2 bases, and 21 bases lay in between. Germline V lookup: CDR1 ENHRY, CDR2 SYGVKD. This CDR3 has 19 residues. Only in-frame clones appear in the TCRdb table, and some are missing; sequencing was by immunoSEQ multiplex PCR. The sample includes around 9,100 clones, about three quarters of them seen just once. Whole-study findings and limits: Migration into the graft, not deletion, may explain lost graft donor-reactive T cells. Circulating graft-donor-reactive CD4 TCRbeta sequences fell significantly post-transplant in 5 of 8 subjects.

The genes are TRBV10-3 and TRBJ2-1; a weak D match, TRBD1 (6 bases). The sample in question was CD8+ T cells from blood, obtained before liver transplant. The sequence came from a human donor who received a liver transplant. The CDR3 coding sequence is TGTGCCATCAGTGAGTGGGCAGGGGTGGACATAGCCCCCTACAATGAGCAGTTCTTC. Translation: CAISEWAGVDIAPYNEQFF.